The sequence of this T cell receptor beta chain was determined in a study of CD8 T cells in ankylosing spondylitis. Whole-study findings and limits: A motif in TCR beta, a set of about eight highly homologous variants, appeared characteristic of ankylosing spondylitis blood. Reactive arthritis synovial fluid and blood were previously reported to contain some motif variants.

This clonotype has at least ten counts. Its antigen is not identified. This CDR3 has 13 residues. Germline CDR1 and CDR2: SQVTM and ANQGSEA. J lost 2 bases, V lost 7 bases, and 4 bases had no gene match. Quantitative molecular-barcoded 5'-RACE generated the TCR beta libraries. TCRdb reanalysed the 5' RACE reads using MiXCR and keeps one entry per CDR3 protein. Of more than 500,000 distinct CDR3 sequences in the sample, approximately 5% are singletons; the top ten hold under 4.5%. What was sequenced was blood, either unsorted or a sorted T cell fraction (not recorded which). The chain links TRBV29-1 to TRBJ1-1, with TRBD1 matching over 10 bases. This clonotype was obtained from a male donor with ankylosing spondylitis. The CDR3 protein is CSGDRGINTEAFF. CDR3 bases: TGCAGCGGGGACAGGGGTATAAACACTGAAGCTTTCTTT.